This T cell receptor beta chain stems from a study of shared clonotypes between healthy human individuals. Deep-level assay runs were performed. Libraries were prepared by immunoSEQ multiplex PCR; TCRdb keeps only in-frame clonotypes and omits some of them. The sample has approximately 980,000 clones; over 60% are singletons. The CDR3 sequence is 14 residues long. Trimming at V came to 6 bases and at J to 4 bases, leaving 5 bases not matched to a gene. Germline-derived CDR1 and CDR2 are KGHSH and LQKENI. With respect to this clone: Other DNA sequences from this sample encode an identical CDR3 as well.

The clonotype comes from a man between 18 and 29 years old in good health. The sequenced sample was memory CD4+ T cells sorted from blood. The sample's subset: CD45RA-negative fraction. The chain employs TRBV18 and TRBJ2-7, with 11 bases fitting TRBD2. The DNA of the CDR3 is TGTGCCAGCTCTCCCGGGACTAGCGGATACGAGCAGTACTTC. This translates into CASSPGTSGYEQYF.